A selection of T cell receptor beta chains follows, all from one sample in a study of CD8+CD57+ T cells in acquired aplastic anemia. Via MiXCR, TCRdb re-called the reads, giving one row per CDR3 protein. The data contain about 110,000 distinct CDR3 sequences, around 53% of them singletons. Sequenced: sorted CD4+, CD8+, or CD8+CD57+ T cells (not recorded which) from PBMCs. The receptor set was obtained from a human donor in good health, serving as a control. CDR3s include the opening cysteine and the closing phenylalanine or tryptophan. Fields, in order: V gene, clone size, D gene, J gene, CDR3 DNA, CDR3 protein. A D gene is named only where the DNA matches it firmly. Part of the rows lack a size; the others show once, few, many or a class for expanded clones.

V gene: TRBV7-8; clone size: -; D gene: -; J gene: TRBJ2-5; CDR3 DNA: TGTGCCAGCAGATTAGTAGGGCGAGGAAAGCAAGAGACCCAGTACTTC; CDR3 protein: CASRLVGRGKQETQYF
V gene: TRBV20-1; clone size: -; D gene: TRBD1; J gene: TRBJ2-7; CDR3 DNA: TGCAGTGCCCTAGGGACAGGGGGCGGCTTAGACGAGCAGTACTTC; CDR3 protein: CSALGTGGGLDEQYF
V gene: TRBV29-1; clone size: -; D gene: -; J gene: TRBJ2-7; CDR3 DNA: TGCAGCGTTCGACAGGCCCCCTCCTACGAGCAGTACTTC; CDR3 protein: CSVRQAPSYEQYF
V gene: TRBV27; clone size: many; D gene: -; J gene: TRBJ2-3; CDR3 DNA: TGTGCCAGCAGTCTCAATAGAGTAACGCAGTATTTT; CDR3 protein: CASSLNRVTQYF
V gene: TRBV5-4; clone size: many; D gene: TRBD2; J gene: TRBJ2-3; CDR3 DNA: TGTGCCAGCAGCACCGGACTAGCGGGCACAGATACGCAGTATTTT; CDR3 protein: CASSTGLAGTDTQYF
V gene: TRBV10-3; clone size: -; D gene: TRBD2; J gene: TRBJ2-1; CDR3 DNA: TGTGCCACCGGGGGGAGCTCCTACAATGAGCAGTTCTTC; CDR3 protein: CATGGSSYNEQFF
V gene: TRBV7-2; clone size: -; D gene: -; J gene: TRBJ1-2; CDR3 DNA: TGTGCCAGCAGCGTCAGATATGGCTACACCTTC; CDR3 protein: CASSVRYGYTF
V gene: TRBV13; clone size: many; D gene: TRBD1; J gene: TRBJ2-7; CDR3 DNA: TGTGCCAGCACCCCGGGACAGAACTACGAGCAGTACTTC; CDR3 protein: CASTPGQNYEQYF
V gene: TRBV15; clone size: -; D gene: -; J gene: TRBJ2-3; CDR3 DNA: TGTGCCACCAGCAGGGAAGGGGGACGCACAGGTACGCAGTATTTT; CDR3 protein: CATSREGGRTGTQYF
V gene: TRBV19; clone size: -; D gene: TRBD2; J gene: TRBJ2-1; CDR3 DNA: TGTGCCAGTAGTCCATCGACTAGCGGGGGAGGCTACAATGAGCAGTTCTTC; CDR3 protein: CASSPSTSGGGYNEQFF
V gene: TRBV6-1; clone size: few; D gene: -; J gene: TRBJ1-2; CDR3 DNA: TGTGCCAGCATATCAGTTACCCAGGGAGCTTTCTCCTTC; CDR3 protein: CASISVTQGAFSF
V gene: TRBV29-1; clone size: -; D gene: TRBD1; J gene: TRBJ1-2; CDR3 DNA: TGCAGCGTTATCACTACCTTCCGGGGACAGGGCGATGGCTACACCTTC; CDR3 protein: CSVITTFRGQGDGYTF
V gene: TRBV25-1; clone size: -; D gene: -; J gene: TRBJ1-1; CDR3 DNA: TGTGCCAGCAGCTTCCAGGGGAAGGGTGAAGCTTTCTTT; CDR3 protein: CASSFQGKGEAFF
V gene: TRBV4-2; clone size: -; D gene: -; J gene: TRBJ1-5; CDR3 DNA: TGTGCCAGCAGCCGAGCCACCTACGGGGTTAGGGAAGATAGCAATCAGCCCCAGCATTTT; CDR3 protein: CASSRATYGVREDSNQPQHF
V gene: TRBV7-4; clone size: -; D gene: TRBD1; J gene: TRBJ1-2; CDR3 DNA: TGTGCCAGCAGTCTCCGGGACAGTTATGGCTACACCTTC; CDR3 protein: CASSLRDSYGYTF
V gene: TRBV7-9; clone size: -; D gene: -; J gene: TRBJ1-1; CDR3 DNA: TGTGCCAGCAGCTTAGAGACAGGACCTGAAGCTTTCTTT; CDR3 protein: CASSLETGPEAFF
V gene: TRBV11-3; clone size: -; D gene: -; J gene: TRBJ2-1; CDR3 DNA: TGTGCCAGCAGCTTTGGTGATGAGCAGTTCTTC; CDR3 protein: CASSFGDEQFF
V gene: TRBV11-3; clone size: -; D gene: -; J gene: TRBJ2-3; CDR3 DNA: TGTGCCAGCAGCTTATCGGGGGCAGGGGATACGCAGTATTTT; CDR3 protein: CASSLSGAGDTQYF
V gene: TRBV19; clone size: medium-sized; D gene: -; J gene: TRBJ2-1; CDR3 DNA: TGTGCCACCAGCGCTACTAGCACCTACAATGAGCAGTTCTTC; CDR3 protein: CATSATSTYNEQFF
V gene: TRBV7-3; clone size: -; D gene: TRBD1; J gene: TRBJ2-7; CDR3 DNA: TGTGCCAGCAGCTTAATGGGACAGGGGGTCGAGCAGTACTTC; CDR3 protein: CASSLMGQGVEQYF
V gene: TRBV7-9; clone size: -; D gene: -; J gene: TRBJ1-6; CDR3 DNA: TGTGCCAGCAGCGCCGGCAGGGCATGGAATTCACCCCTCCACTTT; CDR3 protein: CASSAGRAWNSPLHF
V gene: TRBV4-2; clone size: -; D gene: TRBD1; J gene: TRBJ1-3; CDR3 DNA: TGTGCCAGCAGCCTGGGACAGCCCTCTGGAAACACCATATATTTT; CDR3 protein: CASSLGQPSGNTIYF
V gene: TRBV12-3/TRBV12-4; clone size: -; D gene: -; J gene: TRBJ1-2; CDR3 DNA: TGTGCCAGCGGTTTAAACGGAAACTATGGCTACACCTTC; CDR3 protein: CASGLNGNYGYTF